This T cell receptor (beta chain) was documented in a study of cytomegalovirus exposure and HLA in healthy donors. The length of the CDR3 is 15 residues. The V and J ends lost 5 bases and 0 bases, in that order; junction bases with no gene match: 4. CDR1 is LNHDA, CDR2 SQIVND, per germline (reference sequence). Vbeta (60) and Jbeta (13) primers were used in the PCR. Authors' data handling: In a later analysis, of roughly 73 million unique beta chains, some 10 million appeared in at least two donors. Produced via immunoSEQ multiplex PCR; TCRdb's table is partial and in-frame only. From that table come the V and J calls and clone size; the DNA was used to work out D and trimming. The repertoire consists of about 130,000 clones, with approximately 8.9% occurring once and the leading ten covering roughly 7%. Study findings and constraints: Fewer than 200 TCR beta chains were listed as cytomegalovirus-associated. Across donors, sequencing depth was assumed by presence/absence analyses to be roughly uniform. V- and J-gene trimming in TCR beta was tied to a missense DCLRE1C variant by an analysis performed later.

This clone has more than one count but fewer than ten. As yet, its antigen is unknown. Sequencing was carried out using PBMCs. This chain connects TRBV19 to TRBJ1-1; 9 bases map to TRBD1. This TCR derives from a middle-aged woman in good health and CMV-seropositive. The CDR3 DNA reads as TGTGCCAGTAGTGCCCGGACAGGGGTGAACACTGAAGCTTTCTTT. Translating it yields CASSARTGVNTEAFF. Full variable domain (missing parts from reference TRBV19 and TRBJ1-1): DGGITQSPKYLFRKEGQNVTLSCEQNLNHDAMYWYRQDPGQGLRLIYYSQIVNDFQKGDIAEGYSVSREKKESFPLTVTSAQKNPTAFYLCASSARTGVNTEAFFGQGTRLTVV.